This T cell receptor beta chain was recovered during a study of early T cells in non-severe SARS-CoV-2 infection. Individual cDNA molecules carried attached unique molecular identifiers. TCRdb redid the calling of the 5' RACE reads with MiXCR, one entry per CDR3 protein. The data show 70,000 to 80,000 distinct CDR3 sequences, with 12% seen just once and around 2.8% held by the top ten. Study-level results: Anti-spike CD8 specificities were favored by VDJdb matching, whose results missed private and CD4 specificities.

This clonotype was seen a few times. Its antigen remains unknown. The sequence came from an adult who was a healthcare worker with PCR-confirmed SARS-CoV-2 infection or an uninfected control (not recorded which). The specimen comprised whole blood, sampled at baseline.

The CDR3 DNA reads as TGTGCCAGCAGAATCAGAAATCAGCCCCAGCATTTT. This codes for CASRIRNQPQHF. The chain carries TRBV13 and TRBJ1-5; D gene uncertain. Germline-derived CDR1 and CDR2 are PRHDT and FYEKMQ (reference sequence). Trimming removed 6 bases from V and 4 bases from J, with 7 bases in between. The CDR3 totals 12 residues.